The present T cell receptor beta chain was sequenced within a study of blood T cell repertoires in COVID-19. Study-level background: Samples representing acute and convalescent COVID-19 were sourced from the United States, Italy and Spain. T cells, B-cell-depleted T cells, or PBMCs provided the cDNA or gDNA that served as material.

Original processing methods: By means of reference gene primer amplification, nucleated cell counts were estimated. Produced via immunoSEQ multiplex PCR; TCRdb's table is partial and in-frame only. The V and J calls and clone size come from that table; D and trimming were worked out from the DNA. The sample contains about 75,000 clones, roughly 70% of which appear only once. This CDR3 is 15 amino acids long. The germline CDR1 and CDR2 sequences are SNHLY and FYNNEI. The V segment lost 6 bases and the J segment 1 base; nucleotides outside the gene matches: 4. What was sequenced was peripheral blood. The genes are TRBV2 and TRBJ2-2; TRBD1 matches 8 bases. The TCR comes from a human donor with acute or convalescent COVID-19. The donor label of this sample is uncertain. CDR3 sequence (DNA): TGTGCCAGCAGGGTGACAGGGGTGAACACCGGGGAGCTGTTTTTT. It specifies CASRVTGVNTGELFF. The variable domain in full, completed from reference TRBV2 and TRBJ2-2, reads EPEVTQTPSHQVTQMGQEVILRCVPISNHLYFYWYRQILGQKVEFLVSFYNNEISEKSEIFDDQFSVERPDGSNFTLKIRSTKLEDSAMYFCASRVTGVNTGELFFGEGSRLTVL.